The 5 T cell receptor beta chains in this list originate from one sample, sequenced in a study of technical replicates of blood from a handful of donors. The repertoire was sequenced with immunoSEQ multiplex PCR; TCRdb's copy has only in-frame clones and lacks some. Of 85,000 to 100,000 clones in the sample, approximately 94% are singletons; the top ten hold 0.2% to 0.25%. Sequenced material: T cells isolated from PBMCs. These receptor sequences come from a human donor in good health.

This rearrangement joins TRBV4-1 to TRBJ1-4; 12 nucleotides agree with TRBD1. The CDR3 length is 21 residues. Germline CDR1 is MGHRA and CDR2 is YSYEKL. The V gene end was trimmed by 5 bases and the J gene end by 7 bases; junction bases not matched to a gene: 23. The chain's CDR3 is CASSIEAGTGGQPYTFEKLFF. The CDR3 DNA follows: TGCGCCAGCAGCATTGAGGCGGGGACAGGGGGCCAACCCTACACTTTTGAAAAACTGTTTTTT.

Here the CDR3 DNA reads TGCGCCAGCAGCTTGGACGCTAAAACAGGGAATGGCTACACCTTC. Translation: CASSLDAKTGNGYTF. The chain carries TRBV5-1 and TRBJ1-2; D possibly corresponds to TRBD1 (6 bases). This CDR3 has 15 amino acids. V lost 0 bases and J lost 6, with 15 bases in between. CDR1 is SGHRS, CDR2 YFSETQ, per germline.

The genes are TRBV12-5 and TRBJ2-2; D is ambiguous. Germline V CDR1 and CDR2: LGHNT, FRNRAP. This CDR3 spans 15 amino acids. V was clipped by 3 bases and J by 0 bases, with 8 bases between them. CDR3 bases: TGTGCTAGTGGTTTCGACAACTCGAACACCGGGGAGCTGTTTTTT. Residues: CASGFDNSNTGELFF.

The rearrangement links TRBV7-9 to TRBJ2-7, with TRBD2 as a possible D gene (5 bases). V was shortened by 2 bases and J by 2 bases, with 16 bases between the two germline ends. Germline values: CDR1 SEHNR, CDR2 FQNEAQ (reference sequence). The CDR3 spans 16 residues. This CDR3 reads CASSLLPAGATYEQYF. CDR3 coding DNA: TGTGCCAGCAGCTTATTGCCGGCGGGCGCAACCTACGAGCAGTACTTC.

The genes are TRBV5-4 and TRBJ2-4, with 10 bases matching TRBD2. This CDR3 is 17 amino acids long. From germline, CDR1 is SGHNT and CDR2 YYREEE (reference sequence). V shed 1 base, J shed 3 bases, and the junction held 7 bases outside the gene matches. CDR3 protein: CASSLRGLADHKNIQYF. DNA for the CDR3: TGTGCCAGCAGCTTGAGAGGACTAGCGGACCACAAAAACATTCAGTACTTC.